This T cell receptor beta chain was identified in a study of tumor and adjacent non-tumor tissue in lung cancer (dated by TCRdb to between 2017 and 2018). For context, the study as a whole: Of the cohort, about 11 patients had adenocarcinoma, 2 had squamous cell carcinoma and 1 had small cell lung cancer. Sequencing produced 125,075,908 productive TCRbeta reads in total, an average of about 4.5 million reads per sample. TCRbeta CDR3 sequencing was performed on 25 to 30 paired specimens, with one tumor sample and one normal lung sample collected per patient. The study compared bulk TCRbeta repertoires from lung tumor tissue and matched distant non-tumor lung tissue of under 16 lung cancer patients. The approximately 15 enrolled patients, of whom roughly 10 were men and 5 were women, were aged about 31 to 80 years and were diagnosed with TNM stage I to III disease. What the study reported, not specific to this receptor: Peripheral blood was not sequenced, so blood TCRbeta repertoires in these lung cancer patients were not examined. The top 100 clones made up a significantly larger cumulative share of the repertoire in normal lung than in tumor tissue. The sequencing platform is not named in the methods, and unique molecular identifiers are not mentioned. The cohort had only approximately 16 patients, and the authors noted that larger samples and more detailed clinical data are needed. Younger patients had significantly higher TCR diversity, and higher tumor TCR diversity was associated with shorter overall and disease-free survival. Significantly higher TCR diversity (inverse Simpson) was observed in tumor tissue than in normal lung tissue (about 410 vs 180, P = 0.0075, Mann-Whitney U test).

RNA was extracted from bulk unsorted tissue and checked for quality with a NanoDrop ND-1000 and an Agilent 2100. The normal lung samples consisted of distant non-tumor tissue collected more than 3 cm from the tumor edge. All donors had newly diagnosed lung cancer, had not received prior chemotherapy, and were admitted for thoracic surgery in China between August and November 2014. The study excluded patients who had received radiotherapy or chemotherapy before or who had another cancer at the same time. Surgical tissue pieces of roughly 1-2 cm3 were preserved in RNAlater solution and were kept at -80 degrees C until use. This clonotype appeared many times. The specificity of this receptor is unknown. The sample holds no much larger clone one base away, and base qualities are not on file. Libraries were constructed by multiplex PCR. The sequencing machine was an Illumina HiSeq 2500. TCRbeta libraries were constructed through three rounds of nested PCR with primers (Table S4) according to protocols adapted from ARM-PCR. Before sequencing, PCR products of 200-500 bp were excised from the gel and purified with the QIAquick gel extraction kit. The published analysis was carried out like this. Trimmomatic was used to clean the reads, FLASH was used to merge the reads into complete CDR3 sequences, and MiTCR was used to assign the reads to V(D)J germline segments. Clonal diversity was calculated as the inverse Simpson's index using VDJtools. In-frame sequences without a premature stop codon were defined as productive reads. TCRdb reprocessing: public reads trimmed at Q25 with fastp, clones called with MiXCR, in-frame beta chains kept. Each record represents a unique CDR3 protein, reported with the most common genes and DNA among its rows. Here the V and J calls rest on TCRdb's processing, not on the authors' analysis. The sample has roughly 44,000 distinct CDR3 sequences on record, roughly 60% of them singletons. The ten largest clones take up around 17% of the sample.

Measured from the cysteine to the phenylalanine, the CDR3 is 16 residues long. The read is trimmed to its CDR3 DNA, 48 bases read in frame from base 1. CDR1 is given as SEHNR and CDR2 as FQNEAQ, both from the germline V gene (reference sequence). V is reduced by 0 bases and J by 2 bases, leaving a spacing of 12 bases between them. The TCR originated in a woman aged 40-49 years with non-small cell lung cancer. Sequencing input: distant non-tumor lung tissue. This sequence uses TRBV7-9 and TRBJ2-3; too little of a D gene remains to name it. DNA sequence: TGTGCCAGCAGCTTAGCGTGGGTGGTTACCACAGATACGCAGTATTTT. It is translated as CASSLAWVVTTDTQYF.